The 29 T cell receptor beta chains listed next were all sequenced from one sample in a study of blood T cell repertoires in COVID-19. TCRdb keeps only in-frame clones here, not all; method: immunoSEQ multiplex PCR. The table includes about 400,000 clones, about 83% detected once. The material sequenced was PBMCs or T cells enriched from blood (not recorded which). The receptors were sampled from a woman between 50 and 59 years old who had recovered from COVID-19.

V and J are TRBV5-4 and TRBJ1-1; D is unclear. Germline assignment: CDR1 SGHNT and CDR2 YYREEE (reference sequence). The germline V and J ends were trimmed by 0 bases and 0 bases, with 6 bases remaining between them. The CDR3 is 14 residues long. In DNA form, the CDR3 reads TGTGCCAGCAGCTTGGAAGCGATGAACACTGAAGCTTTCTTT. It codes for CASSLEAMNTEAFF. Full variable domain (missing parts from reference TRBV5-4 and TRBJ1-1): ETGVTQSPTHLIKTRGQQVTLRCSSQSGHNTVSWYQQALGQGPQFIFQYYREEENGRGNFPPRFSGLQFPNYSSELNVNALELDDSALYLCASSLEAMNTEAFFGQGTRLTVV.

The chain employs TRBV7-9 and TRBJ1-2, with unresolved D. The CDR3 contains 12 residues. Per germline, CDR1 SEHNR and CDR2 FQNEAQ (reference sequence). Trimming took 5 bases from V and 6 from J, leaving 10 bases between them. DNA for the CDR3: TGTGCCAGCAGCCCTAGCGAGAATGGCTACACCTTC. Translated: CASSPSENGYTF.

This chain joins TRBV4-1 and TRBJ1-6, with 7 bases aligning to TRBD1. Germline lookup yields CDR1 MGHRA and CDR2 YSYEKL. V trimming: 0 bases; J trimming: 8 bases; junction bases outside the gene matches: 7. The CDR3 length is 16 residues. The CDR3 loop reads CASSQDGGQIDSPLHF. For the CDR3, the DNA is TGCGCCAGCAGCCAAGATGGGGGACAGATAGATTCACCCCTCCACTTT.

The V gene is TRBV11-2, the J gene TRBJ2-7; unclear D gene. V lost 5 bases and J 3 bases, leaving 11 bases between the germline ends. Germline V gives CDR1 SGHAT, CDR2 FQNNGV. The CDR3 is 13 residues long. The CDR3 is CASSTLTFYEQYF. The CDR3 coding sequence is TGTGCCAGCAGCACATTAACCTTCTACGAGCAGTACTTC.

The count of this clone is one. The J gene is TRBJ1-5, the V gene TRBV10-3; 7 nucleotides line up with TRBD1. Per the germline V gene, CDR1 is ENHRY and CDR2 is SYGVKD. Losses at the gene ends were 4 bases for V and 4 bases for J; bases not matched to a gene: 4. The CDR3 is made up of 14 amino acids. Written as DNA, the CDR3 is TGTGCCATCAGTGTGGCAGGGGGAAATCAGCCCCAGCATTTT. It encodes CAISVAGGNQPQHF.

This clone was observed a handful of times. The junction departs from germline at one end; a sequencing error may be responsible. The V call is TRBV5-6, the J call TRBJ1-4, with TRBD1 matching 9 bases. Germline CDR1 and CDR2: SGHDT and YYEEEE. The CDR3 is 16 amino acids. The CDR3 region has the DNA TGTGCCAGCAGCCTGACGGGGACAGGGTTTTATGATAAACTGTTTTTT. It encodes CASSLTGTGFYDKLFF.

The chain employs TRBV28 and TRBJ2-3, with 7 bases identical to TRBD1. The CDR3 length is 15 residues. J lost 6 bases, V lost 2 bases, and 8 bases had no gene match. Per the germline V gene, CDR1 is MDHEN and CDR2 is SYDVKM. The CDR3 nucleotides read TGTGCCAGCAGTTTAGGGGACAGCTTCCCCGATACGCAGTATTTT. It encodes CASSLGDSFPDTQYF.

This clone was seen a single time. Other nucleotide sequences in the sample specify the same CDR3. This chain joins TRBV6-5 and TRBJ1-1, with 9 bases fitting TRBD1. The CDR3 length is 14 residues. Trimming cost V 2 bases and J 5 bases; bases outside gene matches: 3. Looked up from germline, CDR1 is MNHEY and CDR2 is SVGAGI. CDR3 sequence: CASSYDRGRTEAFF. The CDR3 nucleotides are TGTGCCAGCAGTTACGACAGGGGGAGGACTGAAGCTTTCTTT.

The rearrangement links TRBV3-1 (or the pseudogene TRBV3-2) to TRBJ1-5, with a possible D match to TRBD1 (6 bases). Trimming left V 4 bases short and J 4 bases short, with 11 bases between. The CDR3 covers 14 residues. Germline V gene sequence: CDR1 LGHDT, CDR2 YNNKEL (reference sequence). The CDR3 bases are TGTGCCAGCAGCCCAACAGGGATGAATCAGCCCCAGCATTTT. Encoded protein: CASSPTGMNQPQHF.

The chain carries TRBV28 and TRBJ2-7, with 8 bases identical to TRBD2. This CDR3 has 14 amino acids. Trimming removed 8 bases from V and 5 bases from J; junction bases left unmatched: 11. Germline V gene sequence: CDR1 MDHEN, CDR2 SYDVKM. The CDR3 protein is CASVPRGGRNEQYF. CDR3 DNA sequence: TGTGCCAGCGTCCCTCGGGGGGGTCGGAACGAGCAGTACTTC.

This chain joins TRBV7-8 and TRBJ1-3; D is perhaps TRBD1 (6 bases). V lost 0 bases and J lost 4, with 13 bases in between. The CDR3 has 16 residues. Germline-derived CDR1 and CDR2 are SGHVS and FQNEAQ. In DNA, the CDR3 is TGTGCCAGCAGCTTAGCTAACAGGGTCGCCGGAAACACCATATATTTT. It is translated as CASSLANRVAGNTIYF. Full variable domain (missing parts from reference TRBV7-8 and TRBJ1-3): GAGVSQSPRYKVAKRGQDVALRCDPISGHVSLFWYQQALGQGPEFLTYFQNEAQLDKSGLPSDRFFAERPEGSVSTLKIQRTQQEDSAVYLCASSLANRVAGNTIYFGEGSWLTVV.

The chain is built from TRBV4-3 and TRBJ1-2; 7 positions match TRBD1. J lost 4 bases, V lost 0 bases, and 5 bases had no gene match. The CDR3 has 15 residues. Germline values: CDR1 LGHNA, CDR2 YSLEER. DNA of the CDR3: TGCGCCAGCAGCCAAGAATTGACAGGGACCTATGGCTACACCTTC. It specifies CASSQELTGTYGYTF.

V usage is TRBV10-3 and J usage is TRBJ1-2; the D is unclear. The V end was cut by 4 bases, the J end by 5 bases, with 8 bases between. The germline V gene has CDR1 ENHRY and CDR2 SYGVKD. This CDR3 is built from 12 residues. In nucleotides, the CDR3 is TGTGCCATCAGTGGAACATCGTATGGCTACACCTTC. Translating gives CAISGTSYGYTF.

The rearrangement uses TRBV5-5 and TRBJ1-6; D is perhaps TRBD1 (6 bases). Germline V gene data show CDR1 as SGHKS and CDR2 as YYEKEE (reference sequence). The CDR3 totals 16 residues. V dropped 1 base and J dropped 5 bases, with 13 bases sitting between them. For the CDR3, the DNA is TGTGCCAGCAGCTTGAGATGGGACACTAATAATTCACCCCTCCACTTT. Translation gives CASSLRWDTNNSPLHF.

This clone was observed at least ten times. This chain joins TRBV4-3 and TRBJ1-2; D is possibly TRBD1 (6 bases). Trimming shortened V by 4 bases and J by 6 bases, and 21 bases separated the two germline ends. In germline, CDR1 is LGHNA, CDR2 YSLEER. The CDR3 spans 16 residues. Here the CDR3 reads CASSRHPGQSQNGYTF. The CDR3 DNA reads TGCGCCAGCAGCCGACACCCTGGACAGAGCCAGAATGGCTACACCTTC.

For this clone: The junction does not match germline at one end; this may be a read error. The chain links TRBV7-8 to TRBJ1-2; D gene uncertain. CDR1 is SGHVS and CDR2 is FQNEAQ in the germline V gene. The CDR3 has 15 amino acids. This chain's CDR3 is CASSLEAGSSYAYTF. The CDR3 DNA reads TGTGCCAGCAGCTTAGAGGCCGGGAGCTCATATGCCTACACCTTC.

The genes are TRBV7-2 and TRBJ2-7; no definite D call. The V gene lost 5 bases and the J gene lost 7 bases, with 18 bases spanning the gap. The CDR3 is made up of 14 amino acids. Germline V CDR1 and CDR2: SGHTA, FQGNSA. The CDR3, as DNA: TGTGCCAGCAGCCTAGGCCCATTTAATGAGGAGCAGTACTTC. This translates into CASSLGPFNEEQYF.

This clone turned up a few times. The same CDR3 arises from other DNA sequences in this sample as well. The rearrangement joins TRBV2 to TRBJ2-3; the D is unclear. V gave up 2 bases and J gave up 2 bases, with 14 bases separating them. The germline V gene encodes CDR1 SNHLY and CDR2 FYNNEI. The CDR3 covers 16 residues. The CDR3 nucleotides read TGTGCCAGCAGTGAACGCGCAAACTTCTACACAGATACGCAGTATTTT. This codes for CASSERANFYTDTQYF.

The J gene is TRBJ1-2, the V gene TRBV5-1; D may be TRBD1 (6 bases). The length of the CDR3 is 15 residues. Germline V gene data show CDR1 as SGHRS and CDR2 as YFSETQ. V lost 4 bases, J lost 4 bases, and 17 bases lay in between. The CDR3 nucleotides read TGCGCCAGCAGCATAGGACAGAAAACTCCCTATGGCTACACCTTC. Encoded protein: CASSIGQKTPYGYTF.

The chain carries TRBV7-3 and TRBJ1-1; a possible D gene is TRBD1 (6 bases). Per the germline V gene, CDR1 is SGHTA and CDR2 is FQGTGA. The CDR3 is made up of 13 amino acids. With 4 bases removed from V and 8 bases from J, the gap between germline ends came to 14 bases. The CDR3 spells CASSSTGTTEAFF. DNA of the CDR3: TGTGCCAGCAGCTCTACCGGGACAACCGAAGCTTTCTTT.

The rearrangement links TRBV4-1 to TRBJ2-7; a weak D match, TRBD1 (6 bases). The V end was cut by 1 base, the J end by 1 base, with 14 bases between. The CDR3 contains 16 residues. In germline, CDR1 is MGHRA, CDR2 YSYEKL. The CDR3 sequence is CASSQVQGTISYEQYF. The DNA of the CDR3 is TGCGCCAGCAGCCAAGTTCAGGGGACCATTTCCTACGAGCAGTACTTC.

The rearrangement joins TRBV19 to TRBJ1-5, with 8 bases that match TRBD1. The CDR3 is 18 residues long. The V and J ends lost 5 bases and 0 bases, in that order; junction bases with no gene match: 12. Germline assignment: CDR1 LNHDA and CDR2 SQIVND (reference sequence). CDR3 sequence (DNA): TGTGCCAGTAGTGGGGGACAGGTTTCCATGTATAGCAATCAGCCCCAGCATTTT. This encodes CASSGGQVSMYSNQPQHF.

The chain employs TRBV7-8 and TRBJ2-5, with 8 bases that match TRBD2. The CDR3 sequence is 14 residues long. V shed 1 base and J 5 bases; nucleotides not matched to a gene: 3. Germline V lookup: CDR1 SGHVS, CDR2 FQNEAQ. The CDR3 reads CASSLVSGGETQYF. The CDR3 DNA follows: TGTGCCAGCAGCTTAGTCAGCGGGGGTGAGACCCAGTACTTC.

The rearrangement links TRBV5-4 to TRBJ1-2; a possible D gene is TRBD1 (5 bases). The CDR3 runs to 15 residues. V lost 0 bases, J lost 5 bases, and 14 bases lay in between. CDR1 is SGHNT, CDR2 YYREEE, per germline (reference sequence). CDR3 loop: CASSLGGDRGYGYTF. DNA of the CDR3: TGTGCCAGCAGCTTGGGGGGGGACCGTGGGTATGGCTACACCTTC.

This rearrangement joins TRBV18 to TRBJ1-2; D remains ambiguous. The CDR3 is 13 residues long. The V end lost 2 bases, the J end lost 5 bases, and 9 bases lay between the germline ends. Germline-derived CDR1 and CDR2 are KGHSH and LQKENI. The DNA of the CDR3 is TGTGCCAGCTCACCATCACAGTTATATGGCTACACCTTC. Its translation: CASSPSQLYGYTF.

The chain uses TRBV19 and TRBJ1-2; D is uncertain. Germline V gives CDR1 LNHDA, CDR2 SQIVND (reference sequence). V shed 8 bases and J shed 2 bases, with 6 bases lying between them. The CDR3 sequence is 11 residues long. The CDR3 protein is CASSENYGYTF. The CDR3 coding sequence is TGTGCCAGTTCTGAGAACTATGGCTACACCTTC.

This chain joins TRBV7-6 and TRBJ1-1; D gene ambiguous. Germline CDR1 SGHVS, CDR2 FNYEAQ. Trimming took off 5 bases at V and 5 bases at J, with 6 bases between the two ends. The CDR3 runs 11 residues. This chain's CDR3 is CASSPSTEAFF. CDR3 sequence (DNA): TGTGCCAGCAGCCCTTCGACTGAAGCTTTCTTT. The full variable domain, rest sourced from reference TRBV7-6 and TRBJ1-1, is GAGVSQSPRYKVTKRGQDVALRCDPISGHVSLYWYRQALGQGPEFLTYFNYEAQQDKSGLPNDRFSAERPEGSISTLTIQRTEQRDSAMYRCASSPSTEAFFGQGTRLTVV.

The V call is TRBV7-2, the J call TRBJ1-1; a weak D match, TRBD1 (5 bases). Germline loops: CDR1 SGHTA, CDR2 FQGNSA. The CDR3 runs 14 residues. V gave up 5 bases and J gave up 0 bases, with 10 bases separating them. The CDR3 spells CASSPRGVNTEAFF. In nucleotides, the CDR3 is TGTGCCAGCAGCCCCCGGGGGGTGAACACTGAAGCTTTCTTT.

The chain combines TRBV4-1 with TRBJ1-3; tentative D call: TRBD1 (5 bases). V was clipped by 4 bases and J by 1 base, with 23 bases between them. CDR1 and CDR2 (germline): MGHRA, YSYEKL. The CDR3 extends over 19 amino acids. The CDR3 nucleotides are TGCGCCAGCAGCCCAAAGGGGCTTAAGGGGTCCCTATCTGGAAACACCATATATTTT. Protein product: CASSPKGLKGSLSGNTIYF.